This T cell receptor beta chain was identified during a study of human T cells and chemical hapten exposure. This clonotype was detected many times. The antigen remains unidentified. The CDR3 length is 14 residues. V shed 4 bases and J shed 7 bases, with 14 bases lying between them. Germline CDR1 reads MNHNS; CDR2 reads SASEGT. Time point specified: healthy volunteer bleed at 2 weeks. The template was total RNA from unfractionated whole blood. The library put unique molecular identifiers onto individual cDNA molecules. TCRdb re-analysed the RACE reads in MiXCR, keeping a single row per CDR3 protein. The table lists 49,000 or so distinct CDR3 sequences, roughly 4.2% of them singletons. General study points: No change in TCRs above 1 in 1000 frequency was produced by DPC sensitization.

The sequence came from a human donor in good health. Some clones in this sample may be carry-over from other donors' samples. The source material was whole blood. The chain uses TRBV6-1 and TRBJ1-5; D is possibly TRBD1 (6 bases). This CDR3 reads CASSGWGGSQPQHF. Written as DNA, the CDR3 is TGTGCCAGCAGTGGCTGGGGGGGCTCACAGCCCCAGCATTTT.